This TCR beta chain is drawn from a study of T cell responses to AZD1222 COVID-19 vaccine. Generated by immunoSEQ multiplex PCR, the TCRdb table keeps only in-frame clones and is missing some. The sample comprises some 110,000 clones, 75% to 90% of which are singletons, and about 3% rests with the top ten. V was cut by 2 bases and J by 4 bases, with 14 bases left in between. The CDR3 runs to 16 residues. Germline CDR1 is SGHAT and CDR2 is FQNNGV. The TCR originated in an adult in good health. This chain uses TRBV11-2 with TRBJ1-4; a weak D match, TRBD1 (5 bases). Here the sequenced sample was peripheral blood, taken on day 0 of AZD1222 vaccination. The CDR3 DNA reads as TGTGCCAGCAGCTTACTTATGTCGGGGGGTAATGAAAAACTGTTTTTT. It encodes CASSLLMSGGNEKLFF. Full variable domain (outside the CDR3, taken from reference TRBV11-2 and TRBJ1-4): EAGVAQSPRYKIIEKRQSVAFWCNPISGHATLYWYQQILGQGPKLLIQFQNNGVVDDSQLPKDRFSAERLKGVDSTLKIQPAKLEDSAVYLCASSLLMSGGNEKLFFGSGTQLSVL.